This note documents a single TCR beta chain sequence. Its antigen is unknown. Unique molecular identifiers tagged the TCRbeta library. Each CDR3 protein gets one entry after TCRdb re-called the PCR reads with MiXCR. The sample has 500,000 or so distinct CDR3 sequences, approximately 10% seen once. The record originates from a study of T-cell reconstitution after alpha-beta-depleted transplantation in children. The CDR3 extends over 13 amino acids. Deletions cut 8 bases from V and 1 base from J, with 15 bases between. The germline V gene encodes CDR1 SQVTM and CDR2 ANQGSEA. Study outcomes and limitations: Reports say that about two months after transplant, the alpha-beta T cells came out of several hundred graft clones that had expanded. Newly made T cells mostly supplied T-cell counts and diversity one year after transplant.

Sequenced here: PBMCs, mostly from graft donor cells, sampled 180 days after TCRalphabeta/CD19-depleted stem cell transplant. The TCR originated in a female patient aged 2 to 10 who had a stem cell transplant for aplastic anemia, so the T cells may come from the graft donor. The chain recombines TRBV29-1 with TRBJ2-7, with D unclear. CDR3 amino acids: CSTLVGKSYEQYF. The CDR3 region has the DNA TGCAGCACCCTAGTAGGGAAGTCCTACGAGCAGTACTTC.